Below, one T cell receptor (beta chain) is given with its context. The table lists this clonotype with a few counts. This receptor's antigen is unknown. No clone much larger than this one lies a single base away; base qualities are absent. The entry originates in a study of T cells in Graves' hyperthyroidism and ophthalmopathy (dated by TCRdb to about 2019). Some background on the complete study: A discovery cohort of approximately 97 patients, roughly 40 with Graves' ophthalmopathy and approximately 60 with stable Graves' hyperthyroidism, was used to find distinguishing TCR V-J signatures. TCR Vbeta CDR3 sequencing of 120 to 150 peripheral blood samples (over 40 ophthalmopathy, roughly 72 hyperthyroidism and approximately 17 progressor patients) is reported in the paper. In several Graves' hyperthyroidism patients, the study also compared T-cell repertoires from thyroid tissue with T-cell repertoires from blood. For training and testing, the 95 to 100 patients in the discovery cohort were randomly divided in a 7:3 ratio. Prospective prediction of ophthalmopathy was tested in an independent validation cohort consisting of 18 to 20 hyperthyroidism patients and more than 15 patients who later progressed to ophthalmopathy. Following sampling, methimazole starting at 30 mg daily was given to hyperthyroidism patients, and high-dose intravenous methylprednisolone was given to ophthalmopathy patients.

Trimming accounts for 5 bases at V and 1 base at J, while the number of junction bases matched to no gene is 6. From the cysteine up to the phenylalanine, the CDR3 has a length of 15 residues. Just the 45-base CDR3 DNA is kept, in frame starting at base 1. CDR1 SGHTA and CDR2 FQGTGA were looked up in the germline V gene. Patients with uncontrolled infections, other autoimmune diseases, pregnancy or lactation were excluded. Diagnoses were established on the basis of clinical symptoms, serum thyroxine and TRAb, thyroid ultrasound, and orbital computed tomography. Total RNA was extracted using Trizol reagent, and RNA quality was assessed on an Agilent 2100 Bioanalyzer. Results the study describes overall, beyond this receptor: Ophthalmopathy was separated from stable hyperthyroidism by a 13 V-J signature model, with over 85% sensitivity and around 81% specificity obtained in cross-validation and 80%/75% obtained in testing. No statistical method was used to set the sample size in advance, and investigators knew the group allocation. Most expanded thyroid clonotypes (frequency above 0.001) were also detected in blood, a finding suggesting that blood repertoires may reflect thyroid immune responses. In validation, the model predicted progression to ophthalmopathy with roughly 70% sensitivity and less than 80% specificity, a median of 6.5 months before onset.

The TCR beta CDR3 regions were amplified from the RNA transcripts. For the first round of RT-PCR on the TCR CDR3, the HTBI primer set was used together with the Qiagen OneStep RT-PCR kit. The libraries were constructed in a second round of multiplex PCR and then size-selected and purified. Libraries were sequenced paired-end with 100 bp reads on an Illumina HiSeq2000. The study's processing was this. SOAPnuke was used to process the raw data, removing reads that contained adapters or uncalled bases, had a mean Phred below 15, or lacked an exact match to the constant primer or identifier. COPE v1.2.5 was used to merge the high-quality paired reads, and each unique nucleotide sequence was defined as a clonotype. MiTCR v1.1 was used to align clonotypes to the IMGT TRBV, TRBD and TRBJ reference segments. Analysis was restricted to V-J combinations with a frequency above 0.0001, which covered 98% to 99.2% of repertoires. A TCS score was defined as the ratio between F50 (clonal expansion) and ExV (chaos), using BLOSUM62-based TCRdist between CDR3 peptides within each V-J. Welch's t-statistics and random forest reduced some 510 V-J features to 13, which were used in a naive Bayes classifier (R e1071). The Morisita-Horn index was used to measure how similar the thyroid and blood repertoires were. The public reads were quality trimmed at Q25 with fastp and then assembled into clones with MiXCR by TCRdb, keeping productive beta chains. Duplicate CDR3 protein sequences are folded into a single record with the most common DNA and genes. The V and J calls and clone size are TCRdb's, not the authors'. Across this sample there are approximately 640,000 distinct CDR3 sequences, with over 40% seen only once. The biggest ten clones account for under 8% of the sample.

The sequence joins TRBV7-3 to TRBJ1-1; 8 bases in between match TRBD1. This TCR was recovered from an adult man with Graves' disease, either hyperthyroidism or ophthalmopathy (not recorded which). Sequencing was carried out using peripheral blood or thyroid tissue (not recorded which). The CDR3 region: CASSEQGQGNTEAFF. The DNA sequence is given as TGTGCCAGCAGCGAGCAAGGACAGGGGAACACTGAAGCTTTCTTT.